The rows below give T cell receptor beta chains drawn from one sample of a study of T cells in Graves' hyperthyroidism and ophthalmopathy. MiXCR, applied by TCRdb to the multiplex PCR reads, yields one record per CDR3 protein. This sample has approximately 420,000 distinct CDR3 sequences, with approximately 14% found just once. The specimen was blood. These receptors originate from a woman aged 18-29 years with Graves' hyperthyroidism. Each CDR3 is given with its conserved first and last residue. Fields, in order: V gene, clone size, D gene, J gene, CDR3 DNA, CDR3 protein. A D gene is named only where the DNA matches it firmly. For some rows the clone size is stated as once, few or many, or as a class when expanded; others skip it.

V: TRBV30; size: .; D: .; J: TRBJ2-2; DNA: TGTGCCTGGAGTGAAGGAGTAGGAACCGGGGAGCTGTTTTTT; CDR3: CAWSEGVGTGELFF
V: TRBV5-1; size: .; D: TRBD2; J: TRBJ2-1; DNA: TGCGCCAGCCTCGAACAATCTAGCGGGAGACATACGGGGAATGAGCAGTTCTTC; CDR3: CASLEQSSGRHTGNEQFF
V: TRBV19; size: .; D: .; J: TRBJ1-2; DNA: TGTGCCAGTAGTACAGAGGGTGCCGGTCGCTACACCTTC; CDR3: CASSTEGAGRYTF
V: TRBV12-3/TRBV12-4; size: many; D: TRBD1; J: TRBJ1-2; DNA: TGTGCCAGCAGTTTCGGTCGGGACAGGGTTTATGGCTACACCTTC; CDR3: CASSFGRDRVYGYTF
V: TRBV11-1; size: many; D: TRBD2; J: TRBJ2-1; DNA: TGTGCCAGCAGATCTAGGACTAGCGGCCGATACAATGAGCAGTTCTTC; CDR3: CASRSRTSGRYNEQFF
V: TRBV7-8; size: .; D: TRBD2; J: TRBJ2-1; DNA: TGTGCCAGCAGCTTAGAACTAGCGGTCAAATCGGGCAATGAGCAGTTCTTC; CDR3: CASSLELAVKSGNEQFF
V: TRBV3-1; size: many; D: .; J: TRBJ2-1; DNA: TGTGCCAGCAGCCAAGGGTTGGCGGTATACAATGAGCAGTTCTTC; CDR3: CASSQGLAVYNEQFF
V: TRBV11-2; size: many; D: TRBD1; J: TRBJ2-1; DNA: TGTGCCAGCAGCCCCTGGACAGGGGGTAACCACTACAATGAGCAGTTCTTC; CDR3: CASSPWTGGNHYNEQFF
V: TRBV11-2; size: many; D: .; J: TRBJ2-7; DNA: TGTGCCAGCAGCTTAGAACACAATACCTACGAGCAGTACTTC; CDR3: CASSLEHNTYEQYF
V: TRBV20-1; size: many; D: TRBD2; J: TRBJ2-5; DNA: TGCAGTGCTAGAGATATCGGGGGGGACCAAGAGACCCAGTACTTC; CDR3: CSARDIGGDQETQYF
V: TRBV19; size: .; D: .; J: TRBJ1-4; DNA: TGTGCCAGTAGTATTCCGGACAGTGAAAAACTGTTTTTT; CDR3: CASSIPDSEKLFF
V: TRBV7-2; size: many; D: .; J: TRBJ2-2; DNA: TGTGCCAGCAGGGTAAACACCGGGGAGCTGTTTTTT; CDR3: CASRVNTGELFF
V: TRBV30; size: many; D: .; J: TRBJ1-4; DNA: TGTGCCTGGAGTATACAGGAACTCCAACAAAAACTGTTTTTT; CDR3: CAWSIQELQQKLFF
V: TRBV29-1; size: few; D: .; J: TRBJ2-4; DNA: TGCAGCGTGGGGGGTACAGGGGTGGCCAAAAACATTCAGTACTTC; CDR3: CSVGGTGVAKNIQYF
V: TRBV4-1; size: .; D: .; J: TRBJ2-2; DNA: TGCGCCAGCAGCCAAGGCCTAGCGACCGGGGAGCTGTTTTTT; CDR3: CASSQGLATGELFF
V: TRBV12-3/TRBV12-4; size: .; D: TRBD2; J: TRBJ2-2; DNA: TGTGCCAGCAGTTATAGACTAGCGCGCGCCGGGGAGCTGTTTTTT; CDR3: CASSYRLARAGELFF
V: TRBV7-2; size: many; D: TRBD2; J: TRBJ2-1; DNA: TGTGCCAGCAGCGCTTCCTTCGGACTAGCGGGAATCAATGAGCAGTTCTTC; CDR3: CASSASFGLAGINEQFF
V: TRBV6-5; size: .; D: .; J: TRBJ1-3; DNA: TGTGCCAGCAGTTACGGGGGCGACAGTGGAAACACCATATATTTT; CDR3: CASSYGGDSGNTIYF
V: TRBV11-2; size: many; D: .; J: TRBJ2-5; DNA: TGTGCCAGCAGCTTAGATGGCCGACGGGAAGAGACCCAGTACTTC; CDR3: CASSLDGRREETQYF
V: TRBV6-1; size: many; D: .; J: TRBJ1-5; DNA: TGTGCCAGCAGCCAAGGAACATATAGCAATCAGCCCCAGCATTTT; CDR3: CASSQGTYSNQPQHF
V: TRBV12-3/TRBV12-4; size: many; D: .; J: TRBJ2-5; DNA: TGTGCCAGCAGTTTGGCAGGGATAGAGACCCAGTACTTC; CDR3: CASSLAGIETQYF
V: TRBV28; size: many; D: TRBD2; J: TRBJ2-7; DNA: TGTGCCAGCAGTTTACTAGCGGGGAGATACGAGCAGTACTTC; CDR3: CASSLLAGRYEQYF
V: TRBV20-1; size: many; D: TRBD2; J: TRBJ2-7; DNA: TGCAGTGCTAGGGTCGGACTAGCGGGGCCATCACACTCCTACGAGCAGTACTTC; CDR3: CSARVGLAGPSHSYEQYF
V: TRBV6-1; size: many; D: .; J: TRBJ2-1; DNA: TGTGCCAGCAGCTCCTATGGGACAAGCTCCTACAATGAGCAGTTCTTC; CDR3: CASSSYGTSSYNEQFF
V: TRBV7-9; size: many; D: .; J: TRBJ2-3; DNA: TGTGCCAGCAGCATGACTAGTATGCCGGATACGCAGTATTTT; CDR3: CASSMTSMPDTQYF
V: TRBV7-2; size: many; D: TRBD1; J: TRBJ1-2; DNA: TGTGCCAGCAGCTTATCACAGGGGGACCCCGGGGTTTATGGCTACACCTTC; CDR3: CASSLSQGDPGVYGYTF
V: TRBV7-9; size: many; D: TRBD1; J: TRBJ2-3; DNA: TGTGCCAGCAGCCCGAGGACAGGGGCCACAGATACGCAGTATTTT; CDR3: CASSPRTGATDTQYF
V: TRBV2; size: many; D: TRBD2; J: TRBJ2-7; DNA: TGTGCCAGCAGCAACGACGGGGGGTCCTATCAGTACTTC; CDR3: CASSNDGGSYQYF
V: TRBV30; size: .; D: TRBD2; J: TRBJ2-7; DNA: TGTGCCTGGACCCCAGGGACTAGCTCCTCCTACGAGCAGTACTTC; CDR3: CAWTPGTSSSYEQYF
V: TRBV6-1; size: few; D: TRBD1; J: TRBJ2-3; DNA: TGTGCCAGCAGTAGACCGGGACAGGGTCACGATACGCAGTATTTT; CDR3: CASSRPGQGHDTQYF
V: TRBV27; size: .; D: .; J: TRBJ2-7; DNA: TGTGCCAGCACTCCTAGTAGTGGGGCACACTACGAGCAGTACTTC; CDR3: CASTPSSGAHYEQYF
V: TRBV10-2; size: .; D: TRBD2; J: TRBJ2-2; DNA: TGCGCCAGCAGGGAGGGACTAGCGGGTAACACCGGGGAGCTGTTTTTT; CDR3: CASREGLAGNTGELFF
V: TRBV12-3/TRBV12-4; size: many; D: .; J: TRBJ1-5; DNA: TGTGCCAGCAGTTTAGTGGACGGAAATCAGCCCCAGCATTTT; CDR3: CASSLVDGNQPQHF
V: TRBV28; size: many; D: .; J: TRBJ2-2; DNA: TGTGCCAGCAGTGGGGGGTCGAACACCGGGGAGCTGTTTTTT; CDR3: CASSGGSNTGELFF
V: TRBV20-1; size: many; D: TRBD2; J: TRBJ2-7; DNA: TGCAGTGCGGATTTAGCGGGAGGGCCCCTCGAGCAGTACTTC; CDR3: CSADLAGGPLEQYF
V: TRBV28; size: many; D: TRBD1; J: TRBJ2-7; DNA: TGTGCCAGCAGTTCGGGACAGGGGTACAACGAGCAGTACTTC; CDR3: CASSSGQGYNEQYF
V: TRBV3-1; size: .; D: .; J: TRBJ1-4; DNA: TGTGCCAGCAGCCCTAGCCCCTGGACACAGAATGGAAAACTGTTTTTT; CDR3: CASSPSPWTQNGKLFF
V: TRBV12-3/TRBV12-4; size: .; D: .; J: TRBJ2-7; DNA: TGTGCCAGCAGTTACGCACCCAGAAGTATCTACGAGCAGTACTTC; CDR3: CASSYAPRSIYEQYF
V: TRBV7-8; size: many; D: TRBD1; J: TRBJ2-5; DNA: TGTGCCAGCAGCCGCATGGGACAGTTAATTGGGACCCAGTACTTC; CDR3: CASSRMGQLIGTQYF
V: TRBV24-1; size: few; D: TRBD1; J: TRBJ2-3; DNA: TGTGCCACCAGTCCCTCGCAGGGGGACACCCTCACAGATACGCAGTATTTT; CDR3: CATSPSQGDTLTDTQYF